Detailed here is one T cell receptor (beta chain). As yet, its antigen is unknown. Mismatch with germline at one junction end may stem from a read error. Libraries were prepared by immunoSEQ multiplex PCR; TCRdb keeps only in-frame clonotypes and omits some of them. The sample contains 10,000 to 13,000 clones, 40% to 55% of which appear only once. The CDR3 has 14 residues. Per the germline V gene, CDR1 is MNHGY and CDR2 is SAAAGT. This sample stems from a study of T cells in localized non-small cell lung cancer. Study observations and caveats: When the top 100 tumor clones were examined, a median approximately 60 of them also appeared in the adjacent lung, which was paired and uninvolved. It was uninvolved adjacent lung that showed the highest T cell clonality, exceeding tumor.

Sequencing used lymph node tissue, obtained before any cancer treatment. The TCR sequence derives from a woman aged 35 to 69 with stage II squamous cell lung carcinoma. The rearrangement uses TRBV6-8 and TRBJ2-6; D remains ambiguous. The CDR3 here is CAISSSTGANVLTF. Here the CDR3 DNA reads TGTGCCATCAGTTCGTCAACTGGGGCCAACGTCCTGACTTTC.